The 24 T cell receptor beta chains below were found in one sample sequenced in a study of blood T cell repertoires in COVID-19. Sequenced by immunoSEQ multiplex PCR; TCRdb stores in-frame clones only, minus some. In the table there are about 210,000 clones, around 85% of which are singletons. The sequencing sample was made of peripheral blood. The receptors shown here come from a woman aged 70-85 years with COVID-19, enrolled during active disease.

This clone was observed once. This chain joins TRBV27 and TRBJ1-4; no clear D. Germline CDR1 is MNHEY and CDR2 is SMNVEV (reference sequence). CDR3 length: 16 residues. Trimming pared 5 bases from V and 3 bases from J, leaving 16 bases between. The CDR3 here is CASSKTWVEANEKLFF. CDR3 DNA sequence: TGTGCCAGCAGTAAGACCTGGGTGGAGGCTAATGAAAAACTGTTTTTT.

The V and J genes are TRBV12-3 or TRBV12-4 and TRBJ1-6; no clear D. V lost 2 bases and J lost 5, with 4 bases in between. This CDR3 region has 13 residues. CDR3 protein: CASSLTDNSPLHF. The CDR3 nucleotides are TGTGCCAGCAGTTTAACGGATAATTCACCCCTCCACTTT.

V usage is TRBV14 and J usage is TRBJ2-1, with D perhaps TRBD2 (6 bases). The germline V gene encodes CDR1 SGHDN and CDR2 FVKESK. The length of the CDR3 is 18 residues. V lost 3 bases and J 4 bases, leaving 22 bases between the germline ends. CDR3 loop: CASSQEILPGLLYNEQFF. In nucleotides, the CDR3 is TGTGCCAGCAGCCAGGAAATCTTACCGGGACTCCTTTACAATGAGCAGTTCTTC.

This chain connects TRBV14 to TRBJ1-1; no firm D call. This CDR3 spans 13 amino acids. Trimming took 1 base from V and 6 from J, leaving 9 bases between them. Germline-derived CDR1 and CDR2 are SGHDN and FVKESK. In DNA, the CDR3 is TGTGCCAGCAGCCAAGGAACCCACTCTGAAGCTTTCTTT. The encoded protein is CASSQGTHSEAFF.

This clone was counted between two and nine times. The chain uses TRBV30 and TRBJ1-5, with 8 bases lining up with TRBD1. V dropped 3 bases and J dropped 6; count of bases not matched to a gene: 10. Germline V gene data show CDR1 as GTSNPN and CDR2 as SVGIG (reference sequence). The CDR3 runs to 15 residues. CDR3 sequence reads: CAWSPGDRTVQPQHF. CDR3 in DNA: TGTGCCTGGAGCCCCGGGGACAGGACAGTTCAGCCCCAGCATTTT. Together with reference TRBV30 and TRBJ1-5, the CDR3 gives the full variable domain: SQTIHQWPATLVQPVGSPLSLECTVEGTSNPNLYWYRQAAGRGLQLLFYSVGIGQISSEVPQNLSASRPQDRQFILSSKKLLLSDSGFYLCAWSPGDRTVQPQHFGDGTRLSIL.

The chain links TRBV5-1 to TRBJ2-3, with TRBD2 matching 9 bases. Germline loops: CDR1 SGHRS, CDR2 YFSETQ. V lost 6 bases to trimming and J lost 0 bases; unmatched junction nucleotides: 5. The CDR3 sequence is 15 residues long. The CDR3 nucleotides are TGCGCCAGCAAGGGGACTAGCACCAGCACAGATACGCAGTATTTT. This gives the protein CASKGTSTSTDTQYF.

The chain has TRBV19 and TRBJ1-1, with 10 bases fitting TRBD1. This CDR3 region has 15 residues. The V segment lost 5 bases and the J segment 3 bases; nucleotides outside the gene matches: 6. The germline gives CDR1 LNHDA, CDR2 SQIVND (reference sequence). The CDR3 DNA sequence: TGTGCCAGTAGTGCCCCCGGGACAGGGGACACTGAAGCTTTCTTT. Its translation: CASSAPGTGDTEAFF.

The genes are TRBV7-3 and TRBJ2-5, with a possible D match to TRBD2 (7 bases). The germline V gene encodes CDR1 SGHTA and CDR2 FQGTGA. The V end lost 1 base, the J end lost 1 base, and 13 bases lay between the germline ends. The CDR3 runs to 16 residues. CDR3 protein: CASSLSGGVFQETQYF. The CDR3 DNA reads as TGTGCCAGCAGCTTAAGCGGGGGCGTCTTCCAAGAGACCCAGTACTTC.

V usage is TRBV6-4 and J usage is TRBJ2-3, with 11 bases identical to TRBD2. The CDR3 spans 15 residues. The trim removed 3 bases at V and 1 base at J, leaving 0 bases unmatched. Germline lookup yields CDR1 MRHNA and CDR2 SNTAGT. CDR3 sequence: CASSETSGGTDTQYF. CDR3 coding DNA: TGTGCCAGCAGTGAGACTAGCGGGGGCACAGATACGCAGTATTTT.

This clone occurred once. The chain carries TRBV5-1 and TRBJ2-7; D is perhaps TRBD1 (5 bases). Per germline, CDR1 SGHRS and CDR2 YFSETQ. Trimming cost V 1 base and J 2 bases, with 10 bases left between them. This CDR3 is 14 amino acids long. CDR3 sequence: CASSLSGSTYEQYF. Here the CDR3 DNA reads TGCGCCAGCAGCTTGTCAGGGTCCACCTACGAGCAGTACTTC.

The chain is built from TRBV18 and TRBJ2-7; the match to TRBD2 covers 14 bases. The CDR3 has 18 residues. Germline V gives CDR1 KGHSH, CDR2 LQKENI. Trimming at V came to 3 bases and at J to 4 bases, leaving 11 bases not matched to a gene. The CDR3 loop reads CASSPRTLTSGRAYEQYF. DNA of the CDR3: TGTGCCAGCTCACCCCGGACCCTGACTAGCGGGAGGGCGTACGAGCAGTACTTC.

This chain joins TRBV5-5 and TRBJ1-1; 7 bases are shared with TRBD1. The CDR3 consists of 15 residues. Germline CDR1 reads SGHKS; CDR2 reads YYEKEE (reference sequence). V lost 4 bases and J lost 2; bases outside the gene matches: 8. CDR3 nucleotides: TGTGCCAGCAGCCGTGAGGGGGCGCAAAACACTGAAGCTTTCTTT. Protein sequence: CASSREGAQNTEAFF. The variable domain in full, with the rest retrieved from reference TRBV5-5 and TRBJ1-1, is DAGVTQSPTHLIKTRGQQVTLRCSPISGHKSVSWYQQVLGQGPQFIFQYYEKEERGRGNFPDRFSARQFPNYSSELNVNALLLGDSALYLCASSREGAQNTEAFFGQGTRLTVV.

This chain links TRBV7-3 with TRBJ2-5; 7 bases line up with TRBD2. Per the germline V gene, CDR1 is SGHTA and CDR2 is FQGTGA. The CDR3 runs to 15 residues. The junction had 6 bases not matched to a gene; V was cut back by 5 bases and J by 0 bases. For the CDR3, the DNA is TGTGCCAGCAGCCGGGGGGAGGAGTACCAAGAGACCCAGTACTTC. Its protein product is CASSRGEEYQETQYF.

The chain has TRBV19 and TRBJ1-2; TRBD1 might be the D (5 bases). V was trimmed by 7 bases and J by 2 bases, leaving 14 bases between them. The CDR3 loop spans 14 amino acids. CDR1 is LNHDA and CDR2 is SQIVND in the germline V gene (reference sequence). This chain's CDR3 is CASTTTVANYGYTF. The CDR3 nucleotides are TGTGCCAGTACTACGACAGTCGCAAACTATGGCTACACCTTC.

This clone has only one observation. This chain uses TRBV6-6 with TRBJ2-5; perhaps TRBD2 as D (6 bases). CDR3 length equals 13 residues. Germline assignment: CDR1 MNHNY and CDR2 SVGAGI (reference sequence). The V end was cut by 4 bases, the J end by 4 bases, with 10 bases between. The chain's CDR3 is CASSSQGGETQYF. The DNA of the CDR3 is TGTGCCAGCAGTTCGCAGGGAGGAGAGACCCAGTACTTC.

This chain uses TRBV18 with TRBJ1-1, with 7 bases that match TRBD1. Germline CDR1 reads KGHSH; CDR2 reads LQKENI. The CDR3 covers 15 residues. The V gene end was trimmed by 3 bases and the J gene end by 1 base; junction bases not matched to a gene: 5. CDR3 DNA: TGTGCCAGCTCACCGGGTAACAGGGGGAACACTGAAGCTTTCTTT. It codes for CASSPGNRGNTEAFF.

V and J are TRBV5-1 and TRBJ1-1; D is possibly TRBD1 (5 bases). Between the trimmed V and J ends, which lost 5 bases and 1 base, there was a span of 12 bases. Germline V CDR1 and CDR2: SGHRS, YFSETQ. The CDR3 runs to 14 residues. CDR3 nucleotides: TGCGCCAGCAGACGTACGACAGAGAACACTGAAGCTTTCTTT. Its translation: CASRRTTENTEAFF.

The V call is TRBV10-2, the J call TRBJ2-7; D gene uncertain. CDR1 and CDR2 (germline): WSHSY, SAAADI. The length of the CDR3 is 14 residues. Trimming shortened V by 5 bases and J by 0 bases, and 11 bases separated the two germline ends. CDR3 nucleotides: TGCGCCAGCAGTTCGACTCGCCTCTCCTACGAGCAGTACTTC. This translates into CASSSTRLSYEQYF.

This clone was seen a single time. The chain uses TRBV19 and TRBJ1-2, with D uncertain. This CDR3 has 17 residues. Germline values: CDR1 LNHDA, CDR2 SQIVND (reference sequence). V lost 2 bases, J lost 1 base, and 17 bases lay in between. The CDR3 here is CASSISGLNGFNYGYTF. The DNA for the CDR3 is TGTGCCAGTAGTATAAGCGGGCTTAACGGATTTAACTATGGCTACACCTTC.

The chain has TRBV15 and TRBJ1-2; TRBD1 is a possible D gene (5 bases). Germline assignment: CDR1 LNHNV and CDR2 YYDKDF (reference sequence). This CDR3 has 14 amino acids. V was cut by 6 bases and J by 4 bases, with 15 bases left in between. DNA of the CDR3: TGTGCCACCAGATCCCCAGGGCCTGCCTATGGCTACACCTTC. Translation gives CATRSPGPAYGYTF.

The rearrangement joins TRBV3-1 (or the pseudogene TRBV3-2) to TRBJ1-2, with 9 bases identical to TRBD1. The CDR3 covers 15 residues. Germline V gene sequence: CDR1 LGHDT, CDR2 YNNKEL (reference sequence). V shed 4 bases, J shed 3 bases, and the junction held 6 bases outside the gene matches. This CDR3 reads CASSLWTGVDYGYTF. For the CDR3, the DNA is TGTGCCAGCAGCCTCTGGACAGGGGTGGACTATGGCTACACCTTC.

The chain recombines TRBV12-3 or TRBV12-4 with TRBJ1-5, with D possibly being TRBD1 (5 bases). Trimming cost V 5 bases and J 5 bases, with 10 bases left between them. The CDR3 sequence is 13 residues long. The CDR3 DNA reads as TGTGCCAGCAGTCAGGGCGGGGATCAGCCCCAGCATTTT. Protein product: CASSQGGDQPQHF.

This clone has a handful of counts. V and J are TRBV18 and TRBJ1-1; 8 nucleotides align to TRBD1. V lost 3 bases, J lost 0 bases, and 3 bases stayed unmatched. CDR3 length equals 15 residues. Germline assignment: CDR1 KGHSH and CDR2 LQKENI. CDR3 sequence (DNA): TGTGCCAGCTCACCCGGACAGGGAATGAACACTGAAGCTTTCTTT. It translates to CASSPGQGMNTEAFF.

The chain employs TRBV5-1 and TRBJ1-6; D perhaps matches TRBD1 (5 bases). Germline CDR1 SGHRS, CDR2 YFSETQ. The CDR3 covers 15 residues. Trimming took 0 bases from V and 8 from J, leaving 12 bases between them. The CDR3 is CASSLVGGRYSPLHF. Written as DNA, the CDR3 is TGCGCCAGCAGCTTGGTCGGGGGTAGGTATTCACCCCTCCACTTT.